Each of the 14 T cell receptor beta chains below was sequenced from the same sample in a study of cytomegalovirus exposure and HLA in healthy donors. PCR primers comprised 60 Vbeta and 13 Jbeta primers. Libraries were prepared by immunoSEQ multiplex PCR; TCRdb keeps only in-frame clonotypes and omits some of them. The sample has 120,000 or so clones, over 70% seen once. Input material: PBMCs. The receptors come from a man aged 40-50 years in good health and CMV-seropositive.

Only a few counts were recorded for this clone. The V call is TRBV7-2, the J call TRBJ1-2, with D possibly TRBD1 on 5 matching bases. Deletions cut 4 bases from V and 5 bases from J, with 14 bases between. Germline lookup yields CDR1 SGHTA and CDR2 FQGNSA. The CDR3 has 14 residues. The CDR3 here is CASSSRVETYGYTF. The CDR3 DNA follows: TGTGCCAGCAGCTCCAGGGTTGAGACTTATGGCTACACCTTC.

The genes are TRBV6-1 and TRBJ2-7; 10 bases align to TRBD2. The CDR3 is made up of 16 amino acids. Germline V gene data show CDR1 as MNHNS and CDR2 as SASEGT. The trim removed 0 bases at V and 5 bases at J, leaving 7 bases unmatched. The CDR3 protein is CASSEASLAGAHEQYF. DNA of the CDR3: TGTGCCAGCAGTGAAGCCTCGCTAGCGGGGGCCCACGAGCAGTACTTC.

This clone has only a few counts. The V call is TRBV5-4, the J call TRBJ2-1; TRBD2 matches at 9 bases. Trimming cost V 5 bases and J 5 bases; bases outside gene matches: 8. CDR3 size: 15 residues. Germline loops: CDR1 SGHNT, CDR2 YYREEE (reference sequence). The CDR3 spells CASRTEVAGDNEQFF. In nucleotides, the CDR3 is TGTGCCAGCAGAACGGAGGTAGCGGGAGACAATGAGCAGTTCTTC.

This clone has more than one count but fewer than ten. The gene calls are TRBV27 and TRBJ2-7, with 8 bases fitting TRBD1. Germline-derived CDR1 and CDR2 are MNHEY and SMNVEV (reference sequence). J was trimmed by 6 bases and V by 7 bases; bases with no gene match: 8. CDR3 length: 13 amino acids. The CDR3 DNA reads TGTGCCAGCACCAAAAGTGGGACAGGCGAGCAGTACTTC. Translated, it gives CASTKSGTGEQYF.

The chain joins TRBV6-1 to TRBJ1-1; tentatively, D is TRBD1 (6 bases). Germline V gene lookup returns CDR1 MNHNS and CDR2 SASEGT. Trimming pared 5 bases from V and 1 base from J, leaving 8 bases between. This CDR3 contains 13 residues. In DNA form, the CDR3 reads TGTGCCAGCAGTCGACAGGAGAACACTGAAGCTTTCTTT. Its translation: CASSRQENTEAFF.

This chain uses TRBV5-1 with TRBJ2-3; D remains unclear. The V end lost 0 bases, the J end lost 7 bases, and 9 bases lay between the germline ends. Germline values: CDR1 SGHRS, CDR2 YFSETQ. The CDR3 consists of 13 residues. CDR3 in DNA: TGCGCCAGCAGCTTGGAGTTGAGAAATACGCAGTATTTT. It yields the protein CASSLELRNTQYF.

V gene TRBV27 combines with J gene TRBJ1-1; maybe TRBD1 (5 bases). V lost 1 base and J lost 7, with 19 bases in between. CDR1 and CDR2 (germline): MNHEY, SMNVEV (reference sequence). The CDR3 contains 16 residues. The CDR3 region has the DNA TGTGCCAGCAGTTTATGGAAGTCTGACAGTACCGATGAAGCTTTCTTT. It translates to CASSLWKSDSTDEAFF.

The rearrangement joins TRBV18 to TRBJ1-2, with a weak D call TRBD1 (5 bases). The germline V gene encodes CDR1 KGHSH and CDR2 LQKENI. Trimming took 0 bases from V and 3 from J, leaving 8 bases between them. This CDR3 contains 14 residues. CDR3 sequence reads: CASSPPGLYYGYTF. The CDR3 DNA is TGTGCCAGCTCACCACCGGGGCTTTACTATGGCTACACCTTC.

The rearrangement links TRBV9 to TRBJ2-1; 8 nucleotides line up with TRBD2. The CDR3 spans 16 residues. Trimming at V came to 2 bases and at J to 10 bases, leaving 14 bases not matched to a gene. Germline V gene sequence: CDR1 SGDLS, CDR2 YYNGEE. The CDR3 nucleotides read TGTGCCAGCAGCGTCACCCCGGGACTAGTAGTGGGGGAGCAGTTCTTC. Translating it yields CASSVTPGLVVGEQFF.

V and J are TRBV7-8 and TRBJ1-4, with 9 bases that match TRBD1. The CDR3 length is 15 residues. Trimming cost V 1 base and J 3 bases; bases outside gene matches: 0. CDR1 and CDR2 (germline): SGHVS, FQNEAQ. The DNA for the CDR3 is TGTGCCAGCAGCTTAGGGACAGGGGCTAATGAAAAACTGTTTTTT. It translates to CASSLGTGANEKLFF.

This chain joins TRBV5-8 and TRBJ1-1; a possible D gene is TRBD1 (5 bases). With 4 bases removed from V and 1 base from J, the gap between germline ends came to 14 bases. The CDR3 spans 15 residues. In germline, CDR1 is SGHTS, CDR2 YDEGEE. CDR3 bases: TGTGCCAGCAGCCCCCTAGGGGATACGAACACTGAAGCTTTCTTT. It translates to CASSPLGDTNTEAFF.

The chain combines TRBV18 with TRBJ2-3, with TRBD2 matching over 8 bases. CDR3 size: 17 residues. CDR1 and CDR2 (germline): KGHSH, LQKENI. V dropped 0 bases and J dropped 1; count of bases not matched to a gene: 6. The CDR3 spells CASSPPKGLVRTDTQYF. The DNA of the CDR3 is TGTGCCAGCTCACCACCGAAGGGACTAGTCCGCACAGATACGCAGTATTTT.

The V and J genes are TRBV29-1 and TRBJ2-2; D is perhaps TRBD2 (7 bases). V was shortened by 5 bases and J by 3 bases, with 28 bases between the two germline ends. CDR1 is SQVTM and CDR2 is ANQGSEA in the germline V gene. The CDR3 has 19 residues. The CDR3 DNA reads as TGCAGCGTTTCCCTCTTCGGGACGGGGGGCGTGGCAGACACCGGGGAGCTGTTTTTT. Translating it yields CSVSLFGTGGVADTGELFF.

This clone was seen just once. V is TRBV5-1 and J is TRBJ2-5; 7 nucleotides line up with TRBD1. The J call may be mistaken, given a closer DNA end match to TRBJ2-7. This CDR3 comprises 15 residues. Germline V gives CDR1 SGHRS, CDR2 YFSETQ. CDR3: CASSLQTGSTYEQYF. CDR3 coding DNA: TGCGCCAGCAGCTTGCAGACAGGGAGCACCTACGAGCAGTACTTC.